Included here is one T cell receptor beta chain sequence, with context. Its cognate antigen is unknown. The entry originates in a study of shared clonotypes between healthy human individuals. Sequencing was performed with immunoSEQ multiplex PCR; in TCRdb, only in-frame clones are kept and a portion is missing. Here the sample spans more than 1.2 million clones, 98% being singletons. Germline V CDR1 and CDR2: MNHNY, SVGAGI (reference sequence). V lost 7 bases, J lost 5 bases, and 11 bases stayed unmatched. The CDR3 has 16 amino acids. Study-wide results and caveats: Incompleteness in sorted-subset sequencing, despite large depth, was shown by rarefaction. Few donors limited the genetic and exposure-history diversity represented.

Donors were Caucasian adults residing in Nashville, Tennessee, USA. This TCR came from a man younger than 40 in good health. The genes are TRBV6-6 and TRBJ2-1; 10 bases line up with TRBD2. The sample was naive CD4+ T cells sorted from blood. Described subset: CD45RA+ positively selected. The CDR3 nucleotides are TGTGCCAGCACTTTAGCGGGAGGTCTTGGCCACAATGAGCAGTTCTTC. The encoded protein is CASTLAGGLGHNEQFF.